The next 19 T cell receptor beta chains were all read from a single sample in a study of blood T cells in healthy people across ages. With a J-beta primer mix and a sample-barcoded 5' primer, a second PCR ran 7 to 11 cycles. TCRdb reanalysed the 5' RACE reads using MiXCR and keeps one entry per CDR3 protein. The top ten hold approximately 30% of the sample, which has around 280,000 distinct CDR3 sequences, 25% to 30% seen once. The sample comprised blood. Receptors originate from a woman in her 70s in good health.

In this sample, this clonotype turned up a few times. The chain employs TRBV6-1 and TRBJ2-7; D is possibly TRBD1 (5 bases). Germline V gene sequence: CDR1 MNHNS, CDR2 SASEGT. The CDR3 length is 12 residues. V lost 2 bases to trimming and J lost 5 bases, with 7 bases between them. This CDR3 is CASSEQGHEQYF. The CDR3 DNA sequence: TGTGCCAGCAGTGAACAGGGCCACGAGCAGTACTTC.

The chain recombines TRBV27 with TRBJ2-7, with D possibly being TRBD2 (6 bases). CDR1 and CDR2 (germline): MNHEY, SMNVEV (reference sequence). V dropped 2 bases and J dropped 3 bases, with 11 bases sitting between them. This CDR3 comprises 14 residues. The CDR3 loop reads CASSLDPDYYEQYF. CDR3 bases: TGTGCCAGCAGTTTAGATCCGGACTACTACGAGCAGTACTTC.

This clonotype turned up a few times. The gene calls are TRBV20-1 and TRBJ2-1; 7 bases fit TRBD2. J was trimmed by 7 bases and V by 2 bases; bases with no gene match: 2. Germline V lookup: CDR1 DFQATT, CDR2 SNEGSKA (reference sequence). The CDR3 sequence is 12 residues long. The chain's CDR3 is CSARRGGNEQFF. CDR3 nucleotides: TGCAGTGCTAGACGCGGGGGTAATGAGCAGTTCTTC.

This clonotype was counted a few times. The rearrangement links TRBV20-1 to TRBJ2-7, with D unresolved. V shed 3 bases and J shed 6 bases, with 18 bases lying between them. The CDR3 is 14 residues long. Germline V gene data show CDR1 as DFQATT and CDR2 as SNEGSKA (reference sequence). The CDR3 coding sequence is TGCAGTGCTAGTGTCGGAACGAGCGACTCCGAGCAGTACTTC. This gives the protein CSASVGTSDSEQYF.

The chain is built from TRBV5-1 and TRBJ1-5; a weak D match, TRBD1 (6 bases). The germline V gene has CDR1 SGHRS and CDR2 YFSETQ. V was trimmed by 1 base and J by 7 bases, leaving 12 bases between them. The CDR3 is 14 amino acids. DNA of the CDR3: TGCGCCAGCAGCTTGCTGGGGGCGGACCAGCCCCAGCATTTT. This gives the protein CASSLLGADQPQHF.

The rearrangement links TRBV20-1 to TRBJ2-5; no clear D gene. Germline lookup yields CDR1 DFQATT and CDR2 SNEGSKA (reference sequence). The CDR3 is 12 residues long. Trimming left V 8 bases short and J 2 bases short, with 12 bases between. CDR3 nucleotide sequence: TGCAGTACTGGTCCCGCACAAGAGACCCAGTACTTC. Its translation: CSTGPAQETQYF.

This clonotype was recorded a few times. The CDR3 protein is CASSQVGRGTGTDTQYF. DNA of the CDR3: TGTGCCAGCAGCCAAGTTGGCAGGGGGACTGGCACAGATACGCAGTATTTT. J is TRBJ2-3 and V is TRBV3-1; possibly TRBD1 for D (7 bases). This CDR3 region has 17 residues. The germline gives CDR1 LGHDT, CDR2 YNNKEL (reference sequence). Trimming cost V 1 base and J 1 base, with 15 bases left between them.

The count of this clonotype is one. The chain recombines TRBV3-1 with TRBJ2-1; D possibly corresponds to TRBD2 (6 bases). V lost 4 bases, J lost 0 bases, and 13 bases lay in between. Germline-derived CDR1 and CDR2 are LGHDT and YNNKEL (reference sequence). The CDR3 contains 16 residues. The CDR3 protein is CASSLGLMSSYNEQFF. For the CDR3, the DNA is TGTGCCAGCAGCCTGGGACTGATGAGCTCCTACAATGAGCAGTTCTTC.

V gene TRBV5-1 combines with J gene TRBJ2-3; 8 bases map to TRBD2. V lost 0 bases and J lost 2; bases outside the gene matches: 8. The germline gives CDR1 SGHRS, CDR2 YFSETQ. The CDR3 has 17 amino acids. CDR3: CASSLGHSGKITDTQYF. The DNA for the CDR3 is TGCGCCAGCAGCTTGGGGCATAGCGGGAAGATCACAGATACGCAGTATTTT.

V usage is TRBV29-1 and J usage is TRBJ2-5, with 11 bases lining up with TRBD2. Per germline, CDR1 SQVTM and CDR2 ANQGSEA. CDR3 size: 16 residues. The V and J ends lost 3 bases and 2 bases, in that order; junction bases with no gene match: 8. CDR3 sequence (DNA): TGCAGCGTTGACGGTCTAGCGGGAGGTGTACAAGAGACCCAGTACTTC. As protein: CSVDGLAGGVQETQYF. Filled out from reference TRBV29-1 and TRBJ2-5, the complete variable domain reads SAVISQKPSRDICQRGTSLTIQCQVDSQVTMMFWYRQQPGQSLTLIATANQGSEATYESGFVIDKFPISRPNLTFSTLTVSNMSPEDSSIYLCSVDGLAGGVQETQYFGPGTRLLVL.

This clonotype was observed at least ten times. The chain is built from TRBV7-3 and TRBJ2-1; TRBD1 might be the D (5 bases). The ends were cut back, 2 bases at V and 1 base at J, with 9 bases in the middle. Germline CDR1 SGHTA, CDR2 FQGTGA. The CDR3 sequence is 15 residues long. Written as DNA, the CDR3 is TGTGCCAGCAGCTTATCCGACAGATCCTACAATGAGCAGTTCTTC. Protein: CASSLSDRSYNEQFF. The variable domain in full, completed from reference TRBV7-3 and TRBJ2-1, reads GAGVSQTPSNKVTEKGKYVELRCDPISGHTALYWYRQSLGQGPEFLIYFQGTGAADDSGLPNDRFFAVRPEGSVSTLKIQRTERGDSAVYLCASSLSDRSYNEQFFGPGTRLTVL.

This clonotype has a handful of counts. The rearrangement joins TRBV20-1 to TRBJ2-5; D is possibly TRBD2 (6 bases). Matching the DNA end better, TRBJ2-7 makes the J call doubtful. The length of the CDR3 is 15 residues. Germline assignment: CDR1 DFQATT and CDR2 SNEGSKA (reference sequence). CDR3 sequence (DNA): TGCAGTGCTAGAGATCGGGCCGGGAGAGGAGACGAGCAGTACTTC. Its protein is CSARDRAGRGDEQYF.

The V call is TRBV20-1, the J call TRBJ1-3; 9 nucleotides agree with TRBD1. The CDR3 totals 14 residues. V lost 2 bases and J lost 7; bases outside the gene matches: 6. Germline CDR1 and CDR2: DFQATT and SNEGSKA (reference sequence). DNA of the CDR3: TGCAGTGCTAGACCCGGACAGGGGCGGAACACCATATATTTT. It specifies CSARPGQGRNTIYF.

This clonotype has a handful of counts. J is TRBJ1-6 and V is TRBV12-3 or TRBV12-4; tentatively, D is TRBD1 (5 bases). This CDR3 comprises 15 residues. V shed 6 bases and J shed 4 bases, with 13 bases lying between them. The DNA for the CDR3 is TGTGCCAGCAGGGGCCCGGGGACGTATAATTCACCCCTCCACTTT. As protein: CASRGPGTYNSPLHF.

The chain uses TRBV7-9 and TRBJ2-5; no definite D call. The CDR3 runs to 13 residues. CDR1 is SEHNR and CDR2 is FQNEAQ in the germline V gene (reference sequence). V lost 4 bases, J lost 3 bases, and 9 bases lay in between. The CDR3 is CASSSLVKETQYF. CDR3 coding DNA: TGTGCCAGCAGCTCCTTGGTGAAAGAGACCCAGTACTTC. Looking up the rest from reference TRBV7-9 and TRBJ2-5 gives the full variable domain: DTGVSQNPRHKITKRGQNVTFRCDPISEHNRLYWYRQTLGQGPEFLTYFQNEAQLEKSRLLSDRFSAERPKGSFSTLEIQRTEQGDSAMYLCASSSLVKETQYFGPGTRLLVL.

The chain has TRBV20-1 and TRBJ2-5; no reliable D call. The CDR3 runs 12 residues. The V end lost 5 bases, the J end lost 2 bases, and 9 bases lay between the germline ends. CDR1 DFQATT and CDR2 SNEGSKA come from the germline V gene (reference sequence). CDR3 nucleotide sequence: TGCAGTGCTGGAGCGCTTCAAGAGACCCAGTACTTC. Protein: CSAGALQETQYF.

The chain couples TRBV7-3 to TRBJ2-1; TRBD2 might be the D (5 bases). V was pared by 2 bases and J by 4 bases, with 12 bases between. The germline CDR1 and CDR2 sequences are SGHTA and FQGTGA. The CDR3 extends over 15 amino acids. CDR3: CASSLELTGYNEQFF. CDR3 bases: TGTGCCAGCAGCTTAGAACTAACGGGATACAATGAGCAGTTCTTC. Using reference TRBV7-3 and TRBJ2-1 for the parts outside the CDR3, the full variable domain is GAGVSQTPSNKVTEKGKYVELRCDPISGHTALYWYRQSLGQGPEFLIYFQGTGAADDSGLPNDRFFAVRPEGSVSTLKIQRTERGDSAVYLCASSLELTGYNEQFFGPGTRLTVL.

This clonotype came up many times. The chain recombines TRBV11-2 with TRBJ2-7; no clear D gene. V lost 1 base to trimming and J lost 6 bases, with 13 bases between them. The CDR3 has 14 amino acids. Germline CDR1 is SGHAT and CDR2 is FQNNGV. The CDR3 is CASSLGLSPGEQYF. The CDR3 DNA reads TGTGCCAGCAGCTTAGGACTCTCCCCCGGCGAGCAGTACTTC.

J is TRBJ1-1 and V is TRBV7-2, with D maybe TRBD1 (5 bases). V was cut by 0 bases and J by 6 bases, with 11 bases left in between. Germline CDR1 and CDR2: SGHTA and FQGNSA. The CDR3 loop spans 14 amino acids. The CDR3 region is CASSLAAGEAEAFF. Here the CDR3 DNA reads TGTGCCAGCAGCTTAGCGGCGGGGGAGGCTGAAGCTTTCTTT.